One sample yielded the 2 T cell receptor beta chains listed below, sequenced in a study of tumor-infiltrating lymphocytes in oesophageal squamous cell carcinoma (dated by TCRdb to the mid-2010s). Receptors were amplified or captured by PCR. Data came from an Illumina HiSeq 2000. TCRdb redid the processing of the public reads, applying fastp at Q25 and MiXCR, and retained in-frame beta chains. Merged by CDR3 protein, the rows form single entries marked with the most common genes and DNA. The sample table records 15,000 to 20,000 distinct CDR3 sequences; approximately 43% of these occur just once. The ten largest make up around 40% of the sample. The specimen sequenced was blood. These receptors were collected from a female donor with esophageal squamous cell carcinoma.

Concerning this clonotype: It is likely a read error, because the conserved phenylalanine at the end of the CDR3 is missing. The limits of the CDR3 on the DNA are not certain, so only TCRdb's listed CDR3 is given. This sequence joins TRBV19 and TRBJ2-3; no DNA check was done on the table's D call, TRBD1. The CDR3 is 16 amino acids in total, end residues counted. Germline V gene lookup returns CDR1 LNHDA and CDR2 SQIVND (reference sequence). The CDR3 sequence: CASKPGQGYSPLHFGP.

This clonotype is judged medium-sized (0.01 to 0.1%). The rearrangement links TRBV7-9 to TRBJ2-2; no clear D gene. CDR1 is SEHNR and CDR2 is FQNEAQ in the germline V gene (reference sequence). The CDR3 spans 12 residues. V lost 11 bases and J 4 bases, leaving 11 bases between the germline ends. CDR3 nucleotides: TGTGCCGGGCTTGAAGGCACCGGGGAGCTGTTTTTT. It codes for CAGLEGTGELFF.